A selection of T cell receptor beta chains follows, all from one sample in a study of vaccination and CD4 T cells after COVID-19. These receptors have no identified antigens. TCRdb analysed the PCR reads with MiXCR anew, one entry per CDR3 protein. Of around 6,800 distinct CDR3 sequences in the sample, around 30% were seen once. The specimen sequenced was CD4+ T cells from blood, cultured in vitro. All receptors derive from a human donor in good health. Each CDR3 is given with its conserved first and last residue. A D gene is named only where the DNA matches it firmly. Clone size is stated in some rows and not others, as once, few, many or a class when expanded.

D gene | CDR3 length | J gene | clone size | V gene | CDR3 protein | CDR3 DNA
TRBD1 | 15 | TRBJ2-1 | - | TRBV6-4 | CASSGGDRETNEQFF | TGTGCCAGCTCCGGCGGGGACAGGGAAACCAATGAGCAGTTCTTC
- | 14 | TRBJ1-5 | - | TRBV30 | CAWSTSALGQPQHF | TGTGCCTGGAGTACTTCAGCCCTGGGTCAGCCCCAGCATTTT
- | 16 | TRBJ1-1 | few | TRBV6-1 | CASKLFSGQTNTEAFF | TGTGCCAGCAAACTGTTCTCCGGACAGACTAACACTGAAGCTTTCTTT
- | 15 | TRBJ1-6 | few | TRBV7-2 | CASSTNRVGNSPLHF | TGTGCCAGCAGCACAAACAGGGTAGGGAATTCACCCCTCCACTTT
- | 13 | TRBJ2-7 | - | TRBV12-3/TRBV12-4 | CASRPAISYEQYF | TGTGCCAGCAGACCAGCAATCAGCTACGAGCAGTACTTC
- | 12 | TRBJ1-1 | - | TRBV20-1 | CSAGTYYTEAFF | TGCAGTGCTGGGACGTACTACACTGAAGCTTTCTTT
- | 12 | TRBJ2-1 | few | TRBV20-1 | CSARDRRDEQFF | TGCAGTGCCCGGGACCGTCGGGATGAGCAGTTCTTC
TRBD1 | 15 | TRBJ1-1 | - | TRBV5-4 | CASSTPGQGNTEAFF | TGTGCCAGCAGCACACCGGGACAGGGGAACACTGAAGCTTTCTTT
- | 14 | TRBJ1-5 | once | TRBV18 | CASSPPMGGQPQHF | TGTGCCAGCTCACCACCGATGGGGGGGCAGCCCCAGCATTTT
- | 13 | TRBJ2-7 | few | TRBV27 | CASSFPGNYEQYF | TGTGCCAGCAGTTTCCCAGGGAACTACGAGCAGTACTTC
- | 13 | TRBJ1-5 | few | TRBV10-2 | CASRVGIGQPQHF | TGCGCCAGCAGAGTGGGGATCGGTCAGCCCCAGCATTTT
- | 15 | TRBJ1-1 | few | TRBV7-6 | CASSAYKSRNTEAFF | TGTGCCAGCAGCGCATACAAGAGCCGGAACACTGAAGCTTTCTTT
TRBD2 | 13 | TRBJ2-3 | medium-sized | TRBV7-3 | CASSPVAGGTQYF | TGTGCCAGCAGCCCTGTAGCGGGAGGCACGCAGTATTTT
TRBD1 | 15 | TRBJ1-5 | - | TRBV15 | CATSMGQGGLGAQHF | TGTGCCACCAGCATGGGACAGGGGGGGTTGGGGGCCCAGCATTTT
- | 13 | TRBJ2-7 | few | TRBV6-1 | CASSASPGYEQYF | TGTGCCAGCAGTGCCTCTCCGGGGTACGAGCAGTACTTC
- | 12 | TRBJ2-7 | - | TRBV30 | CAWTKLNYEQYF | TGTGCCTGGACTAAACTGAACTACGAGCAGTACTTC
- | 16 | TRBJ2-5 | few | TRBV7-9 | CASSLVGPTAQETQYF | TGTGCCAGCAGCTTAGTCGGACCGACAGCCCAAGAGACCCAGTACTTC
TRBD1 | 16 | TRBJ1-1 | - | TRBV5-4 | CASSLGTGVMNTEAFF | TGTGCCAGCAGCTTGGGGACAGGGGTGATGAACACTGAAGCTTTCTTT
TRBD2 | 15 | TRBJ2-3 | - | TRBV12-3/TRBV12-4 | CASSTSRGAADTQYF | TGTGCCAGCAGCACTTCGCGGGGGGCAGCAGATACGCAGTATTTT
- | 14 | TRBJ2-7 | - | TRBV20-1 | CSARERRMSYEQYF | TGCAGTGCTAGAGAGCGACGGATGAGTTACGAGCAGTACTTC
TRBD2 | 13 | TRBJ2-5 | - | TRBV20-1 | CSASGGAQETQYF | TGCAGTGCTAGCGGGGGGGCGCAAGAGACCCAGTACTTC
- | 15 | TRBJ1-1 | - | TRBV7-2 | CASSLRSRDPWGAFF | TGTGCCAGCAGCTTAAGATCCCGGGACCCGTGGGGAGCTTTCTTT
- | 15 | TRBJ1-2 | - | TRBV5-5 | CASSQQGRKIYGYTF | TGTGCCAGCAGCCAACAGGGACGTAAAATCTATGGCTACACCTTC
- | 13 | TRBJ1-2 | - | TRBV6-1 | CASGVGGVEGYTF | TGTGCCAGCGGTGTGGGGGGGGTTGAAGGCTACACCTTC
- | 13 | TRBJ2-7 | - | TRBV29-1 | CSVLRGNSYEQYF | TGCAGCGTTTTGCGGGGAAATTCCTACGAGCAGTACTTC
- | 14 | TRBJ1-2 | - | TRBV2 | CASSVADSDYGYTF | TGTGCCAGCAGTGTAGCGGACAGCGATTATGGCTACACCTTC
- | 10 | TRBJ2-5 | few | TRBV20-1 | CSARGETQYF | TGCAGTGCTAGAGGCGAGACCCAGTACTTC
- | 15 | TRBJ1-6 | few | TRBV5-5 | CASSLVGQGNSPLHF | TGTGCCAGCAGCTTGGTAGGGCAAGGTAATTCACCCCTCCACTTT
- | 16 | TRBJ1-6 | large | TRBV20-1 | CSARDQGRIYNSPLHF | TGCAGTGCTAGAGATCAGGGACGGATCTATAATTCACCCCTCCACTTT
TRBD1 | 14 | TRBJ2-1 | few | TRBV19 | CASSPGTGFGGQFF | TGTGCCAGTAGTCCTGGGACAGGGTTTGGAGGGCAGTTCTTC
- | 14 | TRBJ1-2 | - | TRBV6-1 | CASSLGRTEYGYTF | TGTGCCAGCAGTCTGGGACGGACTGAATATGGCTACACCTTC
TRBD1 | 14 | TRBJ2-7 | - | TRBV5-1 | CASSLGQNPYEQYF | TGCGCCAGCAGCCTGGGACAGAACCCCTACGAGCAGTACTTC
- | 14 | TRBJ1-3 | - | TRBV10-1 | CASGAGDAGNTIYF | TGCGCCAGCGGTGCGGGGGATGCAGGAAACACCATATATTTT
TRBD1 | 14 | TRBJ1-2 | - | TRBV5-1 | CASSTIQGAYGYTF | TGCGCCAGCAGCACCATACAGGGGGCTTATGGCTACACCTTC
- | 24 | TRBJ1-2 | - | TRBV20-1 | CSARRRSLLSYEQYFGPGEWSYTF | -
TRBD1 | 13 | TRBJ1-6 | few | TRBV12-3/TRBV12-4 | CASSQDRISPLHF | TGTGCCAGCAGCCAGGACAGGATTTCACCCCTCCACTTT
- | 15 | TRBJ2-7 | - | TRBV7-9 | CASSFLGSLVHEQYF | TGTGCCAGCAGCTTCTTGGGTAGCCTAGTCCACGAGCAGTACTTC
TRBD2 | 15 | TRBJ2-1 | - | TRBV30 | CAWSMGLADYNEQFF | TGTGCCTGGTCCATGGGGCTAGCGGACTACAATGAGCAGTTCTTC
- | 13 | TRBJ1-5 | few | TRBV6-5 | CASSYSIYQPQHF | TGTGCCAGCAGTTACTCGATCTATCAGCCCCAGCATTTT
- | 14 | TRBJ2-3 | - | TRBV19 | CASSIQGAGDTQYF | TGTGCCAGTAGTATACAAGGGGCGGGAGATACGCAGTATTTT
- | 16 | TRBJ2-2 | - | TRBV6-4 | CASSRGTARNTGELFF | TGTGCCAGCAGCCGCGGGACAGCTAGGAACACCGGGGAGCTGTTTTTT
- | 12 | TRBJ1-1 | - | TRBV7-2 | CASSLGRGLAFF | TGTGCCAGCAGCTTAGGGAGGGGGTTAGCTTTCTTT